The entry that follows covers one TCR beta chain sequence. This clonotype was seen at least ten times. The target of this receptor is not known. There are no base qualities to consult, and no much larger clone falls within one base. The data originate from a study of T-cell memory formation after mild COVID-19 (dated by TCRdb to about 2021). Concerning the study at large: TCR sequence clusters from the two donors were found to be largely donor specific. Longitudinal TCRalpha and TCRbeta repertoire sequencing tracked T-cell clones expanding and contracting after mild COVID-19 in a couple of donors. The cohort was made up of two young adult volunteers, one female and one male, who were previously healthy.

What the work shows at the level of the full study, not this receptor alone: SARS-CoV-2 specificity of the second-wave clones peaking on day 37 was not confirmed. Only a couple of mild cases were covered by the study, and larger cohorts that include severe cases with pre-infection samples were considered necessary. From day 15 to 85, contracting clones showed balanced CD4/CD8 phenotypes, whereas a second wave of clones that expanded from day 15 to 37 leaned towards CD4+. Some responding clones were found in pre-infection memory, which suggests that pre-existing cross-reactive memory T cells took part in the SARS-CoV-2 response. Contracting CD4+ clones were located mainly in the CM and EM memory subsets, whereas CD8+ clones were found to be enriched in EMRA.

The germline V gene provides CDR1 MGHRA and CDR2 YSYEKL. Spanning cysteine to phenylalanine, the CDR3 consists of 15 amino acids. CDR3 DNA only is kept here, 45 bases in frame from base 1. Trimming takes 4 bases from V and 3 bases from J, and the germline ends sit 15 bases apart. Sequencing instrument: Illumina NovaSeq 6000. TCRalpha and TCRbeta cDNA libraries were built by 5'RACE with constant-segment primers, adding sample barcodes and unique molecular identifiers. Trizol reagent was used to extract RNA from every sample. Amplification of the libraries took two PCR steps, and the second step added a second sample barcode plus Illumina TruSeq adapters. The libraries were sequenced on an Illumina NovaSeq using 2 x 150 bp paired-end reads. The paper's data handling went like this. With migec v1.2.7, reads were demultiplexed and then collapsed into UMI-guided consensus sequences. Using mixcr v2.1.11, the UMI consensuses were aligned to TRA and TRB V and J templates and assembled into clonotypes. A clonotype was counted as expanded or contracted only if both edgeR and NoisET called the change significant, with noise models trained on biological replicates. For edgeR calls, a false discovery rate-adjusted p below 0.01 and a log2 fold-change threshold of 1 were applied. As an exploratory analysis of dynamics, max-normalized trajectories of the 1000 most abundant clonotypes were examined by PCA with hierarchical clustering. Separately sequenced CD4+ and CD8+ repertoires were used to assign a CD4 or CD8 phenotype to each responding clone. TCRdb handled the public reads itself, with Q25 trimming in fastp and clone calling in MiXCR, and kept productive beta chains. Entries are consolidated by CDR3 protein sequence, retaining the most common genes and DNA. The V and J calls were not made by the authors but by TCRdb's processing. The sample table shows 110,000 to 150,000 distinct CDR3 sequences, and 13% to 15% are seen once. Around 30% of the sample is held by the ten biggest clonotypes.

Ficoll-Paque density gradient centrifugation was the method used to isolate PBMCs. In this chain, TRBV4-1 is recombined with TRBJ1-1; tentative D gene TRBD1, with 5 bases matching. Source material: PBMCs or a T cell subset sorted from them (not recorded which). The TCR sequence derives from an adult woman who had mild COVID-19 (a few samples of this study predate the infection). The sample titles of this study are shuffled in the database, so cell type and time point are left out; the donor was told from shared clones. The CDR3 region reads CASSPGTGTDTEAFF. The DNA reads as follows: TGCGCCAGCAGCCCCGGGACGGGGACTGACACTGAAGCTTTCTTT.